This T cell receptor (beta chain) stems from a study of T cell repertoires in cytomegalovirus infection. Study-level results: HLA-C-restricted CMV clonotypes gave the most frequent clonotype in two of eight donors.

The CDR3 length is 17 residues. Germline V lookup: CDR1 LGHNA, CDR2 YNFKEQ. Between the trimmed V and J ends, which lost 4 bases and 6 bases, there was a span of 21 bases. This clonotype came up a few times. Its target is unknown. TCRdb used MiXCR to reprocess the reads, holding one entry per CDR3 protein. The table lists a few hundred thousand distinct CDR3 sequences, around 35% of them singletons, with about 17% in the top ten. The sample in question was cultured PBMCs, obtained from culture after CMV antigen stimulation. The receptor was isolated from a human donor in good health (CMV status not recorded). Some clones in this sample may be carry-over from other donors' samples. The chain employs TRBV4-2 and TRBJ2-2; D unclear. The CDR3 spells CASSLKPRTQWPGELFF. CDR3 coding DNA: TGTGCCAGCAGCCTAAAACCGCGAACCCAATGGCCCGGGGAGCTGTTTTTT.